These 21 T cell receptor beta chains came from one sample sequenced in a study of cytomegalovirus exposure and HLA in healthy donors. Primers for the PCR totalled 60 Vbeta and 13 Jbeta. Assay used: immunoSEQ multiplex PCR; TCRdb lists only in-frame clones, some missing. Reported are around 210,000 clones; the ten largest clones contain roughly 1.2%. What was sequenced was PBMCs. Receptors were obtained from a girl aged 2 to 9 in good health and CMV-seropositive.

CDR3 residues: CASSIWGGQETQYF. CDR3 bases: TGTGCCAGTAGTATTTGGGGGGGTCAAGAGACCCAGTACTTC. This rearrangement joins TRBV19 to TRBJ2-5; 7 nucleotides align to TRBD2. The CDR3 loop spans 14 amino acids. With 3 bases clipped from V and 2 bases from J, the junction kept 3 bases outside the gene matches. Per germline, CDR1 LNHDA and CDR2 SQIVND (reference sequence).

V usage is TRBV27 and J usage is TRBJ1-4; tentative D call: TRBD1 (6 bases). V shed 5 bases and J shed 10 bases, with 14 bases lying between them. Germline CDR1 is MNHEY and CDR2 is SMNVEV (reference sequence). The CDR3 runs 13 residues. CDR3 sequence (DNA): TGTGCCAGCAGTGTCGTGGGGGCAGGAAAACTGTTTTTT. Translation: CASSVVGAGKLFF.

The rearrangement links TRBV7-2 to TRBJ1-1, with D possibly TRBD1 on 6 matching bases. This CDR3 region has 13 residues. V lost 4 bases and J 5 bases, leaving 11 bases between the germline ends. Germline CDR1 and CDR2: SGHTA and FQGNSA. In DNA, the CDR3 is TGTGCCAGCAGCTCACAGGGAAATACTGAAGCTTTCTTT. Residues: CASSSQGNTEAFF.

This chain uses TRBV28 with TRBJ1-1; 10 nucleotides agree with TRBD1. Germline trimming cut 7 bases from V and 7 bases from J; bases unmatched to any gene: 12. This CDR3 spans 15 amino acids. Germline lookup yields CDR1 MDHEN and CDR2 SYDVKM. As DNA, the CDR3 is TGTGCCAGCACTCTCCCCAGACAGGGGGCCTATGAAGCTTTCTTT. Its translation: CASTLPRQGAYEAFF.

The chain employs TRBV5-1 and TRBJ2-3; 8 nucleotides agree with TRBD1. Germline CDR1 SGHRS, CDR2 YFSETQ. V gave up 1 base and J gave up 8 bases; unmatched junction bases: 9. The CDR3 extends over 15 amino acids. CDR3: CASSLSQGASGTQYF. CDR3 DNA: TGCGCCAGCAGCTTGAGTCAGGGGGCGTCAGGTACGCAGTATTTT.

This chain uses TRBV2 with TRBJ2-3, with 8 bases aligning to TRBD2. Germline CDR1 is SNHLY and CDR2 is FYNNEI. The CDR3 contains 15 residues. J was trimmed by 4 bases and V by 6 bases; bases with no gene match: 9. The CDR3 sequence is CASRDIAGPADTQYF. Here the CDR3 DNA reads TGTGCCAGCAGGGATATAGCGGGACCCGCAGATACGCAGTATTTT.

The chain carries TRBV28 and TRBJ2-2, with D possibly TRBD2 on 5 matching bases. The CDR3 contains 16 residues. Trimming took off 2 bases at V and 2 bases at J, with 12 bases between the two ends. The germline V gene encodes CDR1 MDHEN and CDR2 SYDVKM. In DNA form, the CDR3 reads TGTGCCAGCAGTTTAGCTAGCCGACGAAACACCGGGGAGCTGTTTTTT. Its protein product is CASSLASRRNTGELFF.

The chain carries TRBV10-2 and TRBJ2-5; 9 positions match TRBD2. V lost 6 bases, J lost 6 bases, and 14 bases stayed unmatched. The CDR3 extends over 16 amino acids. Germline CDR1 and CDR2: WSHSY and SAAADI. The CDR3 here is CASRWGQPSGKQTQYF. The CDR3 DNA sequence: TGCGCCAGCAGGTGGGGGCAGCCTAGCGGGAAACAGACCCAGTACTTC.

The rearrangement joins TRBV6-6 to TRBJ1-1, with 8 bases fitting TRBD1. CDR1 is MNHNY, CDR2 SVGAGI, per germline (reference sequence). Germline trimming cut 6 bases from V and 7 bases from J; bases unmatched to any gene: 4. The CDR3 runs to 12 residues. The CDR3 protein is CASRGQVGEAFF. CDR3 DNA sequence: TGTGCCAGCAGGGGACAGGTGGGTGAAGCTTTCTTT.

This sequence joins TRBV5-5 and TRBJ2-7; possibly TRBD2 for D (6 bases). The V end was cut by 3 bases, the J end by 3 bases, with 10 bases between. Germline V gene lookup returns CDR1 SGHKS and CDR2 YYEKEE (reference sequence). This CDR3 spans 13 amino acids. The CDR3, as DNA: TGTGCCAGCAGCTGGCGGACTAACTACGAGCAGTACTTC. Translation: CASSWRTNYEQYF. Full variable domain (remainder filled in from reference TRBV5-5 and TRBJ2-7): DAGVTQSPTHLIKTRGQQVTLRCSPISGHKSVSWYQQVLGQGPQFIFQYYEKEERGRGNFPDRFSARQFPNYSSELNVNALLLGDSALYLCASSWRTNYEQYFGPGTRLTVT.

The CDR3 sequence is CASSQLGLAGVASTDTQYF. The CDR3 bases are TGTGCCAGCAGCCAGCTCGGACTAGCGGGAGTAGCTAGCACAGATACGCAGTATTTT. V is TRBV5-4 and J is TRBJ2-3, with TRBD2 matching 13 bases. V shed 4 bases and J 0 bases; nucleotides not matched to a gene: 11. Germline V gene sequence: CDR1 SGHNT, CDR2 YYREEE (reference sequence). The CDR3 runs 19 residues.

The chain employs TRBV29-1 and TRBJ2-7, with 9 bases lining up with TRBD2. The V and J ends lost 4 bases and 5 bases, in that order; junction bases with no gene match: 9. Germline-derived CDR1 and CDR2 are SQVTM and ANQGSEA. CDR3 length: 14 residues. The chain's CDR3 is CSVGGGRGTDEQYF. The CDR3 coding sequence is TGCAGCGTTGGCGGCGGGAGGGGTACGGACGAGCAGTACTTC.

The chain carries TRBV19 and TRBJ2-2, with TRBD1 identical over 7 bases. J gave up 7 bases and V 3 bases, and 5 bases lay outside the gene matches. Germline V gene lookup returns CDR1 LNHDA and CDR2 SQIVND (reference sequence). This CDR3 comprises 14 residues. CDR3 in amino acids: CASSMTGFSGELFF. The DNA of the CDR3 is TGTGCCAGTAGTATGACAGGGTTTAGCGGGGAGCTGTTTTTT.

The chain is built from TRBV27 and TRBJ2-3; D perhaps matches TRBD2 (6 bases). CDR3 length: 16 residues. The V gene's germline CDR1 is MNHEY and CDR2 SMNVEV (reference sequence). V lost 1 base, J lost 4 bases, and 15 bases lay in between. The chain's CDR3 is CASSLFAGNRADTQYF. The CDR3 DNA is TGTGCCAGCAGTTTATTTGCGGGAAATCGGGCAGATACGCAGTATTTT.

In nucleotides, the CDR3 is TGCGCCAGCAGTGAAGGAGCGGGAGCGGCGTACAATGAGCAGTTCTTC. It codes for CASSEGAGAAYNEQFF. This rearrangement joins TRBV10-1 to TRBJ2-1, with 8 bases matching TRBD2. V shed 3 bases, J shed 4 bases, and the junction held 8 bases outside the gene matches. CDR3 length: 16 amino acids. From germline, CDR1 is WNHNN and CDR2 SYGVQD (reference sequence).

The chain links TRBV5-6 to TRBJ2-1; TRBD2 is a possible D gene (6 bases). V lost 0 bases to trimming and J lost 9 bases, with 16 bases between them. In germline, CDR1 is SGHDT, CDR2 YYEEEE. This CDR3 has 15 residues. Here the CDR3 reads CASSLGVREVSEQFF. The CDR3 coding sequence is TGTGCCAGCAGCTTGGGCGTCAGGGAGGTTAGTGAGCAGTTCTTC.

The chain links TRBV29-1 to TRBJ2-2; TRBD1 aligns across 10 bases. Per the germline V gene, CDR1 is SQVTM and CDR2 is ANQGSEA. J lost 2 bases, V lost 6 bases, and 15 bases had no gene match. The CDR3 contains 18 residues. The CDR3: CSVLITGTGVPNTGELFF. CDR3 sequence (DNA): TGCAGCGTCCTTATTACCGGGACAGGGGTCCCAAACACCGGGGAGCTGTTTTTT.

CDR3 in DNA: TGTGCCAGCCAGGTGTACAATCAGCCCCAGCATTTT. Its protein is CASQVYNQPQHF. This rearrangement joins TRBV28 to TRBJ1-5; D remains unclear. V was clipped by 8 bases and J by 3 bases, with 8 bases between them. Germline V gene data show CDR1 as MDHEN and CDR2 as SYDVKM. The CDR3 has 12 residues.

CDR3 in DNA: TGTGCCAGCAGTTTGGCCGGGAGGCATAGCAATCAGCCCCAGCATTTT. It translates to CASSLAGRHSNQPQHF. This chain uses TRBV28 with TRBJ1-5; D is undetermined. This CDR3 comprises 16 residues. Trimming took 3 bases from V and 0 from J, leaving 12 bases between them. The germline gives CDR1 MDHEN, CDR2 SYDVKM.

DNA of the CDR3: TGTGCCTGGAGTGTAGGGATTAGCGGGAGCACAGATACGCAGTATTTT. This codes for CAWSVGISGSTDTQYF. The chain has TRBV30 and TRBJ2-3; TRBD2 matches 7 bases. V lost 0 bases, J lost 0 bases, and 6 bases stayed unmatched. The germline V gene encodes CDR1 GTSNPN and CDR2 SVGIG (reference sequence). The CDR3 consists of 16 residues.

The chain is built from TRBV27 and TRBJ2-7; tentative D call: TRBD1 (5 bases). Per germline, CDR1 MNHEY and CDR2 SMNVEV (reference sequence). The CDR3 runs to 15 residues. V was shortened by 2 bases and J by 3 bases, with 14 bases between the two germline ends. The CDR3 here is CASSLTRVRHYEQYF. CDR3 DNA: TGTGCCAGCAGTTTAACCAGGGTTCGTCACTACGAGCAGTACTTC.